Listed below are T cell receptor beta chains from one sample, sequenced in a study of identical twins. TCRdb recomputed calls from the 5' RACE reads with MiXCR, one row per CDR3 protein. The data contain more than 600,000 distinct CDR3 sequences, 15% to 20% of them singletons. The same data also went into a second study, on T cells expressing NK-cell markers.

Sequencing input: PBMCs. All receptors come from a woman aged 18 to 35 in good health. CDR3s include the opening cysteine and the closing phenylalanine or tryptophan. A D gene is named only where the DNA matches it firmly. Where a row states a size, it is once, few, many or the class of an expanded clone; other rows omit it.

d_call: TRBD2; clone_size: few; j_call: TRBJ2-2; v_call: TRBV14; cdr3_nt: TGTGCCAGCAGCCAGGCGGGACTAGCGGGACCCGGGGAGCTGTTTTTT; cdr3_aa: CASSQAGLAGPGELFF
d_call: TRBD2; clone_size: -; j_call: TRBJ2-7; v_call: TRBV27; cdr3_nt: TGTGCCAGCAGTAAACGGGAGGGCCGGTACGAGCAGTACTTC; cdr3_aa: CASSKREGRYEQYF
d_call: TRBD1; clone_size: -; j_call: TRBJ1-4; v_call: TRBV7-9; cdr3_nt: TGTGCCAGCAGCTTACAGGGACAGGGGGCCCTGGAACTGTTTTTT; cdr3_aa: CASSLQGQGALELFF
d_call: TRBD2; clone_size: -; j_call: TRBJ2-3; v_call: TRBV4-1; cdr3_nt: TGCGCCAGCAGCCCCGGGGTAGCGGGGGGCCTTCTCCGAGATACGCAGTATTTT; cdr3_aa: CASSPGVAGGLLRDTQYF
d_call: -; clone_size: few; j_call: TRBJ2-7; v_call: TRBV10-3; cdr3_nt: TGTGCCATCAGTGAGTGGGGGACACCTGAGTCCTACGAGCAGTACTTC; cdr3_aa: CAISEWGTPESYEQYF
d_call: -; clone_size: -; j_call: TRBJ2-7; v_call: TRBV14; cdr3_nt: TGTGCCAGCAGCCAAGTAGACGGACCCTACGAGCAGTACTTC; cdr3_aa: CASSQVDGPYEQYF
d_call: -; clone_size: -; j_call: TRBJ2-3; v_call: TRBV7-8; cdr3_nt: TGTGCCAGCAGTAGTGGGGGGACAACGGCTAGCACAGATACGCAGTATTTT; cdr3_aa: CASSSGGTTASTDTQYF
d_call: -; clone_size: -; j_call: TRBJ2-1; v_call: TRBV7-2; cdr3_nt: TGTGCCAGCAGCTTAGCGAGGTGGGGGAATGAGCAGTTCTTC; cdr3_aa: CASSLARWGNEQFF
d_call: -; clone_size: -; j_call: TRBJ2-1; v_call: TRBV5-1; cdr3_nt: TGCGCCAGCAGCTTGGGAGTCGGGGGAAGGTTTGAGCAGTTCTTC; cdr3_aa: CASSLGVGGRFEQFF
d_call: TRBD2; clone_size: -; j_call: TRBJ2-1; v_call: TRBV12-3/TRBV12-4; cdr3_nt: TGTGCCAGCAGTTTTCAAAAGCGTTTTGGACTAGCGGGGGACAATGAGCAGTTCTTC; cdr3_aa: CASSFQKRFGLAGDNEQFF
d_call: -; clone_size: once; j_call: TRBJ1-1; v_call: TRBV5-1; cdr3_nt: TGCGCCAGCAGCTTGTCTCAGAGTGAAGCTTTCTTT; cdr3_aa: CASSLSQSEAFF
d_call: TRBD1; clone_size: many; j_call: TRBJ1-6; v_call: TRBV12-3/TRBV12-4; cdr3_nt: TGTGCCAGCAGTGTTACAGGGGATAATTCACCCCTCCACTTT; cdr3_aa: CASSVTGDNSPLHF
d_call: -; clone_size: few; j_call: TRBJ1-1; v_call: TRBV3-1; cdr3_nt: TGTGCCAGCGGACGTACAGATGAAGCTTTCTTT; cdr3_aa: CASGRTDEAFF
d_call: -; clone_size: -; j_call: TRBJ2-7; v_call: TRBV20-1; cdr3_nt: TGCAGTGCCCCCGGACTAAACTACGAGCAGTACTTC; cdr3_aa: CSAPGLNYEQYF
d_call: TRBD1; clone_size: few; j_call: TRBJ1-4; v_call: TRBV5-1; cdr3_nt: TGCGCCAGCAGCTTGGCTTTAACAGGGGGGAATGAAAAACTGTTTTTT; cdr3_aa: CASSLALTGGNEKLFF
d_call: TRBD2; clone_size: few; j_call: TRBJ2-1; v_call: TRBV12-3/TRBV12-4; cdr3_nt: TGTGCCAGCATCCTTAGCGGGGGGGACAATGAGCAGTTCTTC; cdr3_aa: CASILSGGDNEQFF
d_call: TRBD2; clone_size: -; j_call: TRBJ2-1; v_call: TRBV12-3/TRBV12-4; cdr3_nt: TGTGCCAGCAGTTTAGCGCTAACTAGCGGGGGGCCTTACAATGAGCAGTTCTTC; cdr3_aa: CASSLALTSGGPYNEQFF
d_call: TRBD1; clone_size: -; j_call: TRBJ1-1; v_call: TRBV5-1; cdr3_nt: TGCGCCAGCAGCTTGGGCCAGGGGGCTGGGACTGAAGCTTTCTTT; cdr3_aa: CASSLGQGAGTEAFF
d_call: -; clone_size: few; j_call: TRBJ2-5; v_call: TRBV12-3/TRBV12-4; cdr3_nt: TGTGCCAGCAGTTTAATCGGGGCGGAGACCCAGTACTTC; cdr3_aa: CASSLIGAETQYF
d_call: -; clone_size: -; j_call: TRBJ2-3; v_call: TRBV20-1; cdr3_nt: TGCAGTGCTAGAGCCCCCCTCAGCGGGACAACCACAGATACGCAGTATTTT; cdr3_aa: CSARAPLSGTTTDTQYF
d_call: -; clone_size: few; j_call: TRBJ2-2; v_call: TRBV4-3; cdr3_nt: TGCGCCAGCAGGGGTGCGGGATGGGGCACCGGGGAGCTGTTTTTT; cdr3_aa: CASRGAGWGTGELFF
d_call: -; clone_size: -; j_call: TRBJ2-5; v_call: TRBV4-3; cdr3_nt: TGCGCCAGCAGCCAAACCACTAGGGAGCAAGAGACCCAGTACTTC; cdr3_aa: CASSQTTREQETQYF
d_call: TRBD2; clone_size: many; j_call: TRBJ2-3; v_call: TRBV20-1; cdr3_nt: TGCAGTGCTAATGGAGCGGGGGCCGACACAGATACGCAGTATTTT; cdr3_aa: CSANGAGADTDTQYF
d_call: -; clone_size: -; j_call: TRBJ2-7; v_call: TRBV6-1; cdr3_nt: TGTGCCAGCAACCGGCATTGGGGCTCAGAGCAGTACTTC; cdr3_aa: CASNRHWGSEQYF
d_call: TRBD1; clone_size: -; j_call: TRBJ2-1; v_call: TRBV7-3; cdr3_nt: TGTGCCAGCAGCTTACTGGACAGGCGATACAATGAGCAGTTCTTC; cdr3_aa: CASSLLDRRYNEQFF
d_call: TRBD1; clone_size: -; j_call: TRBJ1-5; v_call: TRBV5-1; cdr3_nt: TGCGCCAGCAGCTTGGGCACAGGGGGCTATCAGCCCCAGCATTTT; cdr3_aa: CASSLGTGGYQPQHF
d_call: -; clone_size: few; j_call: TRBJ2-3; v_call: TRBV20-1; cdr3_nt: TGCAGTGCTGAGAGCGGGTTAAGGGATACGCAGTATTTT; cdr3_aa: CSAESGLRDTQYF
d_call: TRBD2; clone_size: -; j_call: TRBJ2-7; v_call: TRBV5-1; cdr3_nt: TGCGCCAGCAGCTTAACTAGCGGCCCGGGGCGGGAGCAGTACTTC; cdr3_aa: CASSLTSGPGREQYF
d_call: -; clone_size: few; j_call: TRBJ2-1; v_call: TRBV5-6; cdr3_nt: TGTGCCAGCAGCTTGGGCGCGGACAGCGTTTATGGGGAGCAGTTCTTC; cdr3_aa: CASSLGADSVYGEQFF
d_call: TRBD1; clone_size: -; j_call: TRBJ2-7; v_call: TRBV10-3; cdr3_nt: TGTGCCATCAGTGTCGGTCCGGGACAGGGAACCTACGAGCAGTACTTC; cdr3_aa: CAISVGPGQGTYEQYF
d_call: -; clone_size: -; j_call: TRBJ2-7; v_call: TRBV21-1; cdr3_nt: TGTGCCAGCATCAAACCGAAGACAGGGGCATACGAGCAGTACTTC; cdr3_aa: CASIKPKTGAYEQYF
d_call: -; clone_size: -; j_call: TRBJ2-2; v_call: TRBV5-1; cdr3_nt: TGCGCCAGCAGCTCCTCGCCGGTGGACGGGGAGCTGTTTTTT; cdr3_aa: CASSSSPVDGELFF
d_call: -; clone_size: -; j_call: TRBJ2-7; v_call: TRBV12-5; cdr3_nt: TGTGCTAGTGGTTTGGTAGTTCGGGACAATCGATACGAGCAGTACTTC; cdr3_aa: CASGLVVRDNRYEQYF
d_call: TRBD1; clone_size: many; j_call: TRBJ2-7; v_call: TRBV29-1; cdr3_nt: TGCAGCGTCGCCGGGACAGGGGAGGGCGAGCAGTACTTC; cdr3_aa: CSVAGTGEGEQYF
d_call: -; clone_size: -; j_call: TRBJ2-5; v_call: TRBV9; cdr3_nt: TGTGCCAGCAGCGTGGGCGGCAGGGCGCAAGAGACCCAGTACTTC; cdr3_aa: CASSVGGRAQETQYF
d_call: -; clone_size: -; j_call: TRBJ1-5; v_call: TRBV5-8; cdr3_nt: TGTGCCAGCAGCTTGGAGGGAGGAGTTACTCAGCCCCAGCATTTT; cdr3_aa: CASSLEGGVTQPQHF
d_call: -; clone_size: once; j_call: TRBJ2-2; v_call: TRBV4-1; cdr3_nt: TGCGCCAGCAGGTACCTGCCTGGAGCTAGTCCCGGGGAGCTGTTTTTT; cdr3_aa: CASRYLPGASPGELFF
d_call: TRBD2; clone_size: -; j_call: TRBJ2-7; v_call: TRBV10-3; cdr3_nt: TGTGCCATCAGTGAGTCCGCGACTAGCGGTTCCTACGAGCAGTACTTC; cdr3_aa: CAISESATSGSYEQYF
d_call: TRBD2; clone_size: -; j_call: TRBJ2-3; v_call: TRBV12-3/TRBV12-4; cdr3_nt: TGTGCCTGCACGCGGCTAGCGGGCACAGATACGCAGTATTTT; cdr3_aa: CACTRLAGTDTQYF
d_call: -; clone_size: -; j_call: TRBJ2-7; v_call: TRBV5-1; cdr3_nt: TGCGCCAGCGGACCAGGGGAGCTCTACGAGCAGTACTTC; cdr3_aa: CASGPGELYEQYF
d_call: -; clone_size: -; j_call: TRBJ2-2; v_call: TRBV12-3/TRBV12-4; cdr3_nt: TGTGCCATCAGTCCCCCTTGGGTCGCTCGTTTGAACACCGGGGAGCTGTTTTTT; cdr3_aa: CAISPPWVARLNTGELFF